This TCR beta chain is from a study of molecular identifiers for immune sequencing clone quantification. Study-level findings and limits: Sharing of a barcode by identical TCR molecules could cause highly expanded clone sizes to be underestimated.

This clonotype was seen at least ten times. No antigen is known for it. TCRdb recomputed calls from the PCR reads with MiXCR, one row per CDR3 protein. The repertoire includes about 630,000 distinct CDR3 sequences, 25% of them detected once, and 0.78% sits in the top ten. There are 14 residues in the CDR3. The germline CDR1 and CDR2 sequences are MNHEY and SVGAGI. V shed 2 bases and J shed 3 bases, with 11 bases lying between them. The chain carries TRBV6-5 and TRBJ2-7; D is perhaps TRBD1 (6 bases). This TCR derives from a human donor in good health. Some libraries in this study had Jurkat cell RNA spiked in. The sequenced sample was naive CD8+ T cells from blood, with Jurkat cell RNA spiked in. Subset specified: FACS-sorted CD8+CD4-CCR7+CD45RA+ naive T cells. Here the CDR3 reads CASSYTNRDYEQYF. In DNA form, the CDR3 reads TGTGCCAGCAGTTACACAAACAGGGACTACGAGCAGTACTTC.